This paragraph covers one T cell receptor beta chain sequence. The sample originates from a study of T cell responses to AZD1222 COVID-19 vaccine. About the study: Whether given at about 4 or about 12 weeks, second doses were pooled.

Clones were read by immunoSEQ multiplex PCR, and TCRdb kept only the in-frame ones, dropping some. The table records 150,000 to 200,000 clones, about 90% of them present only once. The CDR3 has 14 residues. CDR1 is MNHEY, CDR2 SMNVEV, per germline (reference sequence). Trimming cost V 6 bases and J 2 bases, with 11 bases left between them. The TCR originated in an adult in good health. The rearrangement joins TRBV27 to TRBJ1-5; D is undetermined. The starting material was peripheral blood, obtained on day 0 of AZD1222 vaccination. CDR3 DNA: TGTGCCAGCAGCGACCGATCTCGCAATCAGCCCCAGCATTTT. Translated, it gives CASSDRSRNQPQHF.